The rows below give T cell receptor beta chains drawn from one sample of a study of a mutant IDH1 vaccine in newly diagnosed glioma. Produced via immunoSEQ multiplex PCR; TCRdb's table is partial and in-frame only. This sample has about 68,000 clones; less than 90% occur once, and the top ten carry approximately 12%. What these receptors recognize is not known. The sample consisted of PBMCs, taken from a glioma patient whose treatment included an IDH1 peptide vaccine. These receptors came from a man between 18 and 35 years old with glioma. Each CDR3 is given without its conserved first and last residue.

v_gene	j_gene	CDR3aa
TRBV4-2	TRBJ1-2	ASSQEKGGRGGYT
TRBV5-1	TRBJ1-6	ASSSRVAGDSSYNSPLH
TRBV9	TRBJ1-2	ASSPPRDRGGIYGYT
TRBV28	TRBJ1-4	ASSSFPGQTHNEKLF
TRBV4-3	TRBJ1-1	ASSKGVGLNTEAF
TRBV10-3	TRBJ2-7	AISDTGDPYEQY
TRBV15	TRBJ1-4	ATSDPRGVMFEKLF
TRBV5-4	TRBJ1-4	ASSPLTEGKLF
TRBV14	TRBJ1-1	ASSQSRRENIHMNTEAF
TRBV6-1	TRBJ2-5	ASSEAPAEWETQY
TRBV7-8	TRBJ2-2	ASSIPGTATSTGELF
TRBV9	TRBJ2-6	ASTGTAGSGANVLT
TRBV7-2	TRBJ2-1	ASTTPRDYNEQF
TRBV11-2	TRBJ2-7	ASSLETWGYEQY
TRBV2	TRBJ1-2	ASSERQAYGYT
TRBV6-5	TRBJ2-3	ARGLAGGP
TRBV4-3	TRBJ2-7	ASSQDQDYEQY
TRBV27	TRBJ1-4	ASRTWGGNEKLF
TRBV11-2	TRBJ1-2	ASSPADRFFNGYT
TRBV6-5	TRBJ1-2	ASSYLTAAYGYT
TRBV7-8	TRBJ2-2	ASSLLTGLGELF
TRBV14	TRBJ2-3	ASSQAGVGGADTQY
TRBV7-2	TRBJ1-1	ASSRREGKNTEAF
TRBV5-1	TRBJ1-2	ASTKDVARGGYT
TRBV23-1	TRBJ2-3	ASSQPGQGVGY
TRBV11-2	TRBJ1-2	ASSPAPPRESYGYT
TRBV29-1	TRBJ1-1	SVASRTGGYTEAF
TRBV4-3	TRBJ1-2	ASSQDFVGRRILTYGYT
TRBV9	TRBJ1-1	ASSVEGSNTEAF
TRBV29-1	TRBJ1-1	SVANAGGGTEAF
TRBV5-1	TRBJ1-1	ASGPGTPHSGAEAF
TRBV7-9	TRBJ2-2	ASSSPQGAILSNTGELF
TRBV4-3	TRBJ2-7	ASSQARDRGYEQY
TRBV30	TRBJ2-1	AWKSGGSEQF
TRBV5-4	TRBJ2-5	ASSLGGLRGRETQY
TRBV4-2	TRBJ2-3	ASSSVGGGDTQY
TRBV4-1	TRBJ2-7	ASSQAILRDTTYEQY
TRBV10-3	TRBJ1-2	ATWSGAGYGYT
TRBV6-5	TRBJ1-2	ASSSGRLGYGYT
TRBV5-4	TRBJ2-1	ASSLDTERGRQF
TRBV2	TRBJ1-2	ASSEVGSEGGYT